A single sample gave rise to the 29 T cell receptor beta chains below, sequenced in a study of blood T cell repertoires in COVID-19. The repertoire was sequenced with immunoSEQ multiplex PCR; TCRdb's copy has only in-frame clones and lacks some. This sample has tens of thousands of clones, with over 75% found just once. The sample comprised peripheral blood. The receptors come from a human donor in a cohort sampled during active COVID-19.

The chain recombines TRBV15 with TRBJ1-2; D is unresolved. Trimming cost V 0 bases and J 2 bases, with 7 bases left between them. The CDR3 covers 14 residues. Germline V CDR1 and CDR2: LNHNV, YYDKDF (reference sequence). This CDR3 reads CATSRDPGNYGYTF. The CDR3 DNA reads TGTGCCACCAGCAGAGATCCGGGGAACTATGGCTACACCTTC.

The chain is built from TRBV27 and TRBJ2-7, with D possibly TRBD1 on 5 matching bases. V dropped 3 bases and J dropped 6 bases, with 9 bases sitting between them. From germline, CDR1 is MNHEY and CDR2 SMNVEV (reference sequence). This CDR3 has 12 residues. The CDR3 DNA is TGTGCCAGCAGTTTGCCAGGGCGCGAGCAGTACTTC. Protein: CASSLPGREQYF.

The chain recombines TRBV14 with TRBJ2-2; possibly TRBD2 for D (5 bases). V dropped 3 bases and J dropped 8 bases, with 10 bases sitting between them. The CDR3 contains 13 residues. Germline V gives CDR1 SGHDN, CDR2 FVKESK. DNA of the CDR3: TGTGCCAGCAGCCAGGTCATAGCGGGGGAGCTGTTTTTT. Amino acid sequence: CASSQVIAGELFF.

Only a few counts were recorded for this clone. The chain is built from TRBV6-5 and TRBJ1-5, with D maybe TRBD1 (5 bases). V shed 0 bases and J shed 3 bases, with 12 bases lying between them. The CDR3 consists of 16 residues. The germline gives CDR1 MNHEY, CDR2 SVGAGI. CDR3 sequence (DNA): TGTGCCAGCAGTTACTCGATATCTGGGGCCAATCAGCCCCAGCATTTT. Its protein is CASSYSISGANQPQHF.

V usage is TRBV19 and J usage is TRBJ1-3; 10 nucleotides agree with TRBD1. The ends lost 5 bases at V and 1 base at J; junction bases unmatched: 11. The CDR3 consists of 18 residues. Germline CDR1 LNHDA, CDR2 SQIVND (reference sequence). For the CDR3, the DNA is TGTGCCAGTAGTGTCTGGACAGGGGGTGGAGAGTCTGGAAACACCATATATTTT. Its protein product is CASSVWTGGGESGNTIYF.

The chain uses TRBV10-1 and TRBJ2-2; TRBD2 is a possible D gene (6 bases). Germline loops: CDR1 WNHNN, CDR2 SYGVQD (reference sequence). Trimming left V 4 bases short and J 4 bases short, with 10 bases between. The CDR3 spans 14 residues. CDR3 DNA sequence: TGCGCCAGCAGTGTGGCCGGGGGCACCGGGGAGCTGTTTTTT. It codes for CASSVAGGTGELFF.

The V gene is TRBV7-9, the J gene TRBJ2-1; 10 nucleotides agree with TRBD2. V shed 6 bases and J 8 bases; nucleotides not matched to a gene: 1. Germline CDR1 reads SEHNR; CDR2 reads FQNEAQ (reference sequence). The CDR3 length is 12 residues. The CDR3 coding sequence is TGTGCCAGCAGAACTAGCGGGGATGAGCAGTTCTTC. It is translated as CASRTSGDEQFF.

This clone was observed once. The chain couples TRBV7-9 to TRBJ2-1; D unresolved. The CDR3 sequence is 13 residues long. The V gene's germline CDR1 is SEHNR and CDR2 FQNEAQ (reference sequence). The V and J ends lost 5 bases and 6 bases respectively, with 11 bases between them. CDR3 DNA sequence: TGTGCCAGCAGCCCCCGCCGGGTCAATGAGCAGTTCTTC. It codes for CASSPRRVNEQFF.

CDR3 in amino acids: CASSPTGGSQPQHF. CDR3 DNA: TGTGCCAGCAGCCCAACAGGGGGGAGTCAGCCCCAGCATTTT. The V call is TRBV7-3, the J call TRBJ1-5; 8 bases are a match to TRBD1. CDR1 SGHTA and CDR2 FQGTGA come from the germline V gene. V was pared by 5 bases and J by 6 bases, with 6 bases of the junction left unmatched. The CDR3 runs 14 residues.

The count of this clone is one. This chain uses TRBV6-5 with TRBJ1-4; TRBD1 matches 9 bases. The J segment lost 5 bases and the V segment lost 6 bases, leaving 4 bases of the junction unmatched. This CDR3 is 14 amino acids long. Germline-derived CDR1 and CDR2 are MNHEY and SVGAGI. CDR3 protein: CASRGQGQNEKLFF. The CDR3 bases are TGTGCCAGCAGGGGACAGGGCCAGAATGAAAAACTGTTTTTT.

This chain uses TRBV5-6 with TRBJ2-7; 7 bases are a match to TRBD2. The V segment lost 6 bases and the J segment 0 bases; nucleotides outside the gene matches: 9. Germline CDR1 is SGHDT and CDR2 is YYEEEE. There are 15 residues in the CDR3. The CDR3 region is CASTPGGSASYEQYF. Here the CDR3 DNA reads TGTGCCAGCACCCCCGGCGGGAGTGCCTCCTACGAGCAGTACTTC.

The chain couples TRBV6-5 to TRBJ2-7, with D perhaps TRBD1 (5 bases). The ends were cut back, 4 bases at V and 6 bases at J, with 16 bases in the middle. In germline, CDR1 is MNHEY, CDR2 SVGAGI. The length of the CDR3 is 14 residues. The CDR3 nucleotides are TGTGCCAGCAGTTTGGGCAGGGTGGGCACCGAGCAGTACTTC. This encodes CASSLGRVGTEQYF.

This chain uses TRBV28 with TRBJ2-7; 8 nucleotides align to TRBD2. V lost 8 bases to trimming and J lost 3 bases; unmatched junction nucleotides: 9. This CDR3 has 14 residues. The germline V gene has CDR1 MDHEN and CDR2 SYDVKM. The CDR3 region is CASRSSGPLYEQYF. The CDR3 region has the DNA TGTGCCAGCCGGTCTAGCGGGCCCCTCTACGAGCAGTACTTC.

The chain carries TRBV3-1 (or the pseudogene TRBV3-2) and TRBJ2-3, with D possibly matching TRBD2 (6 bases). The CDR3 has 13 amino acids. V lost 1 base and J lost 6, with 8 bases in between. Germline V CDR1 and CDR2: LGHDT, YNNKEL (reference sequence). The DNA of the CDR3 is TGTGCCAGCAGCCAAGGACTAGTCGATACGCAGTATTTT. This translates into CASSQGLVDTQYF.

The chain links TRBV3-1 (or the pseudogene TRBV3-2) to TRBJ2-4; TRBD2 matches 8 bases. Trimming took 3 bases from V and 5 from J; bases not matched to a gene: 6. CDR3 size: 15 residues. Germline CDR1 LGHDT, CDR2 YNNKEL (reference sequence). The CDR3 loop reads CASSQRRGVENIQYF. The CDR3 DNA reads as TGTGCCAGCAGCCAGCGGCGGGGGGTGGAAAACATTCAGTACTTC.

The rearrangement joins TRBV30 to TRBJ2-7; possible D gene TRBD2, 5 bases. The CDR3 has 14 amino acids. CDR1 and CDR2 from the germline V gene are GTSNPN and SVGIG (reference sequence). The V gene lost 1 base and the J gene lost 1 base, with 11 bases spanning the gap. The CDR3 reads CAWSDTGRSYEQYF. The CDR3 region has the DNA TGTGCCTGGAGTGATACGGGAAGGTCCTACGAGCAGTACTTC. Filled out from reference TRBV30 and TRBJ2-7, the complete variable domain reads SQTIHQWPATLVQPVGSPLSLECTVEGTSNPNLYWYRQAAGRGLQLLFYSVGIGQISSEVPQNLSASRPQDRQFILSSKKLLLSDSGFYLCAWSDTGRSYEQYFGPGTRLTVT.

The V call is TRBV7-2, the J call TRBJ2-3, with a weak D call TRBD2 (5 bases). CDR1 is SGHTA and CDR2 is FQGNSA in the germline V gene. Trimming shortened V by 6 bases and J by 8 bases, and 12 bases separated the two germline ends. The CDR3 totals 12 residues. The CDR3 is CASSLGEGTQYF. The CDR3 region has the DNA TGTGCCAGCAGTCTAGGAGAGGGTACGCAGTATTTT.

The gene calls are TRBV29-1 and TRBJ2-6; 12 bases match TRBD2. The CDR3 totals 17 residues. V dropped 3 bases and J dropped 2; count of bases not matched to a gene: 5. Germline lookup yields CDR1 SQVTM and CDR2 ANQGSEA. The CDR3 region is CSVEASGGVAGANVLTF. CDR3 DNA: TGCAGCGTTGAGGCTAGCGGGGGGGTAGCTGGGGCCAACGTCCTGACTTTC.

In this sample, this clone turned up once. This sequence joins TRBV24-1 and TRBJ2-3; 8 nucleotides line up with TRBD2. Germline assignment: CDR1 KGHDR and CDR2 SFDVKD. The J segment lost 2 bases and the V segment lost 10 bases, leaving 13 bases of the junction unmatched. CDR3 length: 16 amino acids. The CDR3 here is CATSGAKRGYTDTQYF. CDR3 nucleotides: TGTGCCACTTCGGGGGCCAAGCGGGGGTACACAGATACGCAGTATTTT.

The rearrangement links TRBV3-1 (or the pseudogene TRBV3-2) to TRBJ2-1; D is unresolved. V was trimmed by 0 bases and J by 7 bases, leaving 7 bases between them. There are 13 residues in the CDR3. Germline V gives CDR1 LGHDT, CDR2 YNNKEL (reference sequence). The CDR3 nucleotides are TGTGCCAGCAGCCAAGATAGATTGAATGAGCAGTTCTTC. Protein sequence: CASSQDRLNEQFF.

V gene TRBV5-1 combines with J gene TRBJ2-3; D perhaps matches TRBD2 (7 bases). V lost 4 bases and J lost 6, with 21 bases in between. Germline V gene data show CDR1 as SGHRS and CDR2 as YFSETQ. This CDR3 is 16 amino acids long. The CDR3 loop reads CASSPEGVGGRDTQYF. In nucleotides, the CDR3 is TGCGCCAGCAGCCCCGAGGGTGTGGGGGGGCGCGATACGCAGTATTTT.

The genes are TRBV11-2 and TRBJ2-4; 7 nucleotides align to TRBD1. Unmatched junction bases numbered 9, after V lost 3 bases and J lost 7 bases. CDR1 is SGHAT, CDR2 FQNNGV, per germline. The CDR3 length is 15 residues. For the CDR3, the DNA is TGTGCCAGCAGCTTCGTCCGGGACAGCGGTAACATTCAGTACTTC. Translating gives CASSFVRDSGNIQYF.

This clone has a handful of counts. V and J are TRBV4-1 and TRBJ1-1; 11 bases map to TRBD1. From germline, CDR1 is MGHRA and CDR2 YSYEKL. With V trimmed by 1 base and J by 4 bases, 2 bases remained unmatched. The CDR3 extends over 15 amino acids. This chain's CDR3 is CASSQGGTGGTEAFF. The CDR3 DNA reads as TGCGCCAGCAGCCAAGGAGGGACAGGGGGCACTGAAGCTTTCTTT.

The gene calls are TRBV14 and TRBJ2-5; D might be TRBD2 (5 bases). The CDR3 has 14 amino acids. V dropped 8 bases and J dropped 3 bases, with 16 bases sitting between them. Germline V gene lookup returns CDR1 SGHDN and CDR2 FVKESK. This chain's CDR3 is CASQGQRGKETQYF. The CDR3 DNA follows: TGTGCCAGCCAAGGTCAAAGAGGGAAAGAGACCCAGTACTTC.

V is TRBV30 and J is TRBJ1-6; the match to TRBD1 covers 10 bases. The germline gives CDR1 GTSNPN, CDR2 SVGIG (reference sequence). The CDR3 is made up of 18 amino acids. The V gene end was trimmed by 8 bases and the J gene end by 8 bases; junction bases not matched to a gene: 21. The CDR3 coding sequence is TGTGCCGCGAATCCGGGACAGGGGACGGGTTGGGGTTATTCACCCCTCCACTTT. This translates into CAANPGQGTGWGYSPLHF. The full variable domain, completed using reference TRBV30 and TRBJ1-6, is SQTIHQWPATLVQPVGSPLSLECTVEGTSNPNLYWYRQAAGRGLQLLFYSVGIGQISSEVPQNLSASRPQDRQFILSSKKLLLSDSGFYLCAANPGQGTGWGYSPLHFGNGTRLTVT.

V gene TRBV9 combines with J gene TRBJ2-2; D ambiguous. CDR3 length: 15 amino acids. Trimming took off 1 base at V and 5 bases at J, with 12 bases between the two ends. Germline-derived CDR1 and CDR2 are SGDLS and YYNGEE. The chain's CDR3 is CASSVLSAPTGELFF. The CDR3 DNA reads as TGTGCCAGCAGCGTATTGTCCGCGCCAACCGGGGAGCTGTTTTTT.

The chain is built from TRBV7-2 and TRBJ2-6, with TRBD1 identical over 7 bases. The J segment lost 2 bases and the V segment lost 5 bases, leaving 6 bases of the junction unmatched. The germline CDR1 and CDR2 sequences are SGHTA and FQGNSA. The CDR3 runs 16 residues. The CDR3 DNA reads as TGTGCCAGCAGCAGAAAAGGGGGCGCTGGGGCCAACGTCCTGACTTTC. This translates into CASSRKGGAGANVLTF.

The chain is built from TRBV4-2 and TRBJ2-3, with 12 nucleotides matching TRBD2. The germline gives CDR1 LGHNA, CDR2 YNFKEQ. The CDR3 length is 18 residues. After removal of 1 base from V and 1 base from J, the junction contained 6 bases not matched to a gene. The CDR3, as DNA: TGTGCCAGCAGCCAAGCCCCTAGCGGGGGGGTTGGCACAGATACGCAGTATTTT. Translation gives CASSQAPSGGVGTDTQYF.

The chain is built from TRBV2 and TRBJ2-1, with D perhaps TRBD1 (6 bases). Trimming cost V 4 bases and J 10 bases, with 11 bases left between them. Germline lookup yields CDR1 SNHLY and CDR2 FYNNEI. The CDR3 runs to 12 residues. The CDR3 reads CASSVHTGEQFF. In DNA, the CDR3 is TGTGCCAGCAGTGTGCACACAGGGGAGCAGTTCTTC.